The 24 T cell receptor beta chains presented below share a single source sample, sequenced in a study of breast tumors, draining lymph nodes, adjacent tissues. TCRdb recomputed calls from the multiplex PCR reads with MiXCR, one row per CDR3 protein. The sample holds approximately 88,000 distinct CDR3 sequences, around 30% seen once. Axillary draining lymph nodes of breast cancer patients supplied the node samples. Sequencing input: axillary lymph node tissue. Receptors originate from a female donor with breast cancer. Some clones in this sample may be carry-over from other donors' samples.

The sample holds many counts of this clonotype. V gene TRBV28 combines with J gene TRBJ2-3; 8 nucleotides match TRBD2. V shed 5 bases and J 5 bases; nucleotides not matched to a gene: 9. Per germline, CDR1 MDHEN and CDR2 SYDVKM. CDR3 length equals 15 residues. Written as DNA, the CDR3 is TGTGCCAGCAGTCCCGCCGGAGCGGGAGAAGATACGCAGTATTTT. It is translated as CASSPAGAGEDTQYF.

Comment on this clonotype: The junction departs from the called germline gene at one end, perhaps through a read error. The chain carries TRBV7-2 and TRBJ1-1; no clear D. CDR1 and CDR2 (germline): SGHTA, FQGNSA. The CDR3 has 13 amino acids. Here the CDR3 reads CASSPAVRTEALF. DNA of the CDR3: TGTGCCAGCAGCCCAGCGGTCCGAACCGAAGCTCTCTTT.

The sample holds many counts of this clonotype. This sequence joins TRBV5-6 and TRBJ2-7; D gene unclear. Trimming stripped 0 bases from V and 3 bases from J, with 1 base between. The CDR3 is 11 amino acids. Germline V gene lookup returns CDR1 SGHDT and CDR2 YYEEEE. CDR3 loop: CASSLDYEQYF. Here the CDR3 DNA reads TGTGCCAGCAGCTTGGACTACGAGCAGTACTTC.

This clonotype was recorded many times. The chain has TRBV9 and TRBJ1-4; tentatively, D is TRBD1 (6 bases). Per germline, CDR1 SGDLS and CDR2 YYNGEE. The CDR3 has 17 amino acids. Trimming shortened V by 0 bases and J by 3 bases, and 15 bases separated the two germline ends. CDR3 coding DNA: TGTGCCAGCAGCGTAGAAGGTGGGGGCGGTTCTAATGAAAAACTGTTTTTT. Protein: CASSVEGGGGSNEKLFF.

Worth noting for this clonotype: Here the CDR3 omits its conserved ending phenylalanine or tryptophan, so a read error is the likely source. The rearrangement uses TRBV29-1 and TRBJ2-7; possible D gene TRBD2, 6 bases. CDR3 length equals 15 residues. From germline, CDR1 is SQVTM and CDR2 ANQGSEA. The CDR3 DNA sequence: TGCAGCGTGACTTTAGTTCGCGGGGACTCCCACGAGCAGTACCTC. Translated, it gives CSVTLVRGDSHEQYL.

This rearrangement joins TRBV20-1 to TRBJ1-2; TRBD1 is a possible D gene (5 bases). This CDR3 has 13 residues. V gave up 0 bases and J gave up 9 bases, with 14 bases separating them. CDR1 and CDR2 from the germline V gene are DFQATT and SNEGSKA (reference sequence). The CDR3 loop reads CSARDGGTSSYTF. CDR3 DNA: TGCAGTGCTAGAGATGGCGGGACCAGCAGCTACACCTTC.

This clonotype was observed at least ten times. The rearrangement uses TRBV30 and TRBJ2-1; D might be TRBD1 (6 bases). V dropped 7 bases and J dropped 4 bases, with 11 bases sitting between them. The length of the CDR3 is 12 residues. In germline, CDR1 is GTSNPN, CDR2 SVGIG (reference sequence). CDR3 DNA: TGTGCCTTAGGAAGGGGGTACAATGAGCAGTTCTTC. This gives the protein CALGRGYNEQFF.

This clonotype was counted ten times or more. The CDR3 here is CASRAGTGNLQPQHF. CDR3 nucleotide sequence: TGTGCCAGCAGGGCGGGGACAGGGAACCTCCAGCCCCAGCATTTT. The rearrangement uses TRBV6-2 or TRBV6-3 and TRBJ1-5; 9 bases line up with TRBD1. The CDR3 sequence is 15 residues long. The germline V gene encodes CDR1 MNHEY and CDR2 SVGEGT. V lost 6 bases and J lost 7; bases outside the gene matches: 10.

V is TRBV29-1 and J is TRBJ2-7, with 12 nucleotides matching TRBD1. In germline, CDR1 is SQVTM, CDR2 ANQGSEA. This CDR3 has 14 amino acids. J gave up 7 bases and V 4 bases, and 8 bases lay outside the gene matches. The chain's CDR3 is CSVGGTGGGEEQYF. The CDR3 DNA reads as TGCAGCGTTGGAGGGACAGGGGGCGGTGAAGAGCAGTACTTC.

This clonotype was seen repeatedly, ten times or more. The rearrangement uses TRBV18 and TRBJ1-6, with unresolved D. Between the trimmed V and J ends, which lost 3 bases and 5 bases, there was a span of 17 bases. This CDR3 comprises 17 residues. Germline V lookup: CDR1 KGHSH, CDR2 LQKENI. The CDR3 protein is CASSPVHRKADNSPLHF. CDR3 DNA: TGTGCCAGCTCACCGGTCCATCGCAAGGCGGATAATTCACCCCTCCACTTT.

V gene TRBV7-9 combines with J gene TRBJ2-5; D is possibly TRBD2 (6 bases). Germline assignment: CDR1 SEHNR and CDR2 FQNEAQ (reference sequence). The CDR3 is made up of 12 amino acids. The germline V and J ends were trimmed by 8 bases and 7 bases, with 14 bases remaining between them. The CDR3 DNA is TGTGCCAGCGATAGCCGGGGAGGGACCCAGTACTTC. Protein sequence: CASDSRGGTQYF. The full variable domain, with the rest looked up from reference TRBV7-9 and TRBJ2-5, is DTGVSQNPRHKITKRGQNVTFRCDPISEHNRLYWYRQTLGQGPEFLTYFQNEAQLEKSRLLSDRFSAERPKGSFSTLEIQRTEQGDSAMYLCASDSRGGTQYFGPGTRLLVL.

This clonotype was detected ten times or more. This chain links TRBV2 with TRBJ2-5; 12 bases are shared with TRBD2. Trimming cost V 2 bases and J 5 bases; bases outside gene matches: 6. Germline assignment: CDR1 SNHLY and CDR2 FYNNEI. This CDR3 has 16 residues. The CDR3 protein is CASSERLAGAGETQYF. CDR3 in DNA: TGTGCCAGCAGTGAACGACTAGCGGGAGCTGGGGAGACCCAGTACTTC.

This clonotype appeared many times. This chain uses TRBV20-1 with TRBJ2-3; D ambiguous. V shed 2 bases and J shed 1 base, with 10 bases lying between them. The CDR3 is 14 residues long. CDR1 DFQATT and CDR2 SNEGSKA come from the germline V gene (reference sequence). The CDR3 spells CSARRAVRTDTQYF. In nucleotides, the CDR3 is TGCAGTGCTAGACGGGCAGTCCGCACAGATACGCAGTATTTT.

Points on this clonotype: A read error is possible here, since a much larger clone lies one base away. This chain uses TRBV6-5 with TRBJ2-3; TRBD2 agrees at 14 bases. V was clipped by 5 bases and J by 4 bases; unmatched bases: 5. Germline V gene sequence: CDR1 MNHEY, CDR2 SVGAGI. CDR3 length equals 16 residues. The CDR3 nucleotides are TGTGCCAGCAGTCCTGGGACTAGCGGGAGATCAGATACGCAGTATTTT. It codes for CASSPGTSGRSDTQYF.

The chain is built from TRBV5-1 and TRBJ2-2, with 7 positions matching TRBD2. In germline, CDR1 is SGHRS, CDR2 YFSETQ. The CDR3 totals 15 residues. The V gene end was trimmed by 1 base and the J gene end by 3 bases; junction bases not matched to a gene: 3. The CDR3 is CASSLSLADTGELFF. The CDR3 DNA reads as TGCGCCAGCAGCTTGAGTCTAGCGGACACCGGGGAGCTGTTTTTT. The whole variable domain, filled in from reference TRBV5-1 and TRBJ2-2, reads KAGVTQTPRYLIKTRGQQVTLSCSPISGHRSVSWYQQTPGQGLQFLFEYFSETQRNKGNFPGRFSGRQFSNSRSEMNVSTLELGDSALYLCASSLSLADTGELFFGEGSRLTVL.

In its sample, this clonotype was seen many times. The chain carries TRBV3-1 and TRBJ1-4; TRBD1 might be the D (5 bases). This CDR3 is built from 14 residues. Germline V lookup: CDR1 LGHDT, CDR2 YNNKEL (reference sequence). V lost 1 base and J 7 bases, leaving 10 bases between the germline ends. In DNA form, the CDR3 reads TGTGCCAGCAGCCAAGGATCGCAGGGTGAAAAACTGTTTTTT. Translated: CASSQGSQGEKLFF.

This clonotype was found many times. The chain is built from TRBV7-6 and TRBJ1-1; 7 nucleotides align to TRBD1. With 5 bases clipped from V and 2 bases from J, the junction kept 17 bases outside the gene matches. CDR1 and CDR2 from the germline V gene are SGHVS and FNYEAQ. CDR3 size: 18 residues. CDR3 in DNA: TGTGCCAGCAGCCCCAGACAGGGCCCGTATCGTACAAACACTGAAGCTTTCTTT. Its translation is CASSPRQGPYRTNTEAFF. Full variable domain (missing parts from reference TRBV7-6 and TRBJ1-1): GAGVSQSPRYKVTKRGQDVALRCDPISGHVSLYWYRQALGQGPEFLTYFNYEAQQDKSGLPNDRFSAERPEGSISTLTIQRTEQRDSAMYRCASSPRQGPYRTNTEAFFGQGTRLTVV.

This chain uses TRBV2 with TRBJ2-5, with a possible D match to TRBD2 (6 bases). This CDR3 spans 15 amino acids. Germline-derived CDR1 and CDR2 are SNHLY and FYNNEI. V gave up 7 bases and J gave up 3 bases, with 18 bases separating them. The chain's CDR3 is CASTGGKASKETQYF. Written as DNA, the CDR3 is TGTGCCAGCACAGGCGGGAAGGCGTCAAAAGAGACCCAGTACTTC.

This clonotype was found once. A much larger clone lies one base from this, so it may be a read error. The chain has TRBV19 and TRBJ2-1; 10 nucleotides line up with TRBD2. CDR1 and CDR2 from the germline V gene are LNHDA and SQIVND (reference sequence). The CDR3 is made up of 15 amino acids. The CDR3, as DNA: TGTGCCAGTAGTATAGATCGGACTAGCGGCAATGAGCGGTTCTTC. Residues: CASSIDRTSGNERFF. The whole variable domain, filled in from reference TRBV19 and TRBJ2-1, reads DGGITQSPKYLFRKEGQNVTLSCEQNLNHDAMYWYRQDPGQGLRLIYYSQIVNDFQKGDIAEGYSVSREKKESFPLTVTSAQKNPTAFYLCASSIDRTSGNERFFGPGTRLTVL.

In this sample, this clonotype turned up many times. This chain uses TRBV5-8 with TRBJ2-4, with unresolved D. The germline V and J ends were trimmed by 1 base and 0 bases, with 5 bases remaining between them. The CDR3 runs to 14 residues. CDR1 and CDR2 (germline): SGHTS, YDEGEE. CDR3 nucleotides: TGTGCCAGCAGCTTGTCGGGAGCCAAAAACATTCAGTACTTC. It encodes CASSLSGAKNIQYF.

Many counts were recorded for this clonotype. The V gene is TRBV4-2, the J gene TRBJ1-4; 8 bases are shared with TRBD1. The V gene's germline CDR1 is LGHNA and CDR2 YNFKEQ. The CDR3 contains 16 residues. With 1 base clipped from V and 4 bases from J, the junction kept 5 bases outside the gene matches. The CDR3 nucleotides are TGTGCCAGCAGCCAAGGGACGGACAGGGTTAATGAAAAACTGTTTTTT. Protein: CASSQGTDRVNEKLFF.

This clonotype showed up just a few times. The V and J genes are TRBV12-3 or TRBV12-4 and TRBJ1-1, with 8 bases matching TRBD1. Trimming cost V 3 bases and J 1 base; bases outside gene matches: 1. This CDR3 region has 14 residues. The CDR3 DNA follows: TGTGCCAGCAGTTTGGACAGGGAGAACACTGAAGCTTTCTTT. Translated: CASSLDRENTEAFF.

This clonotype was detected many times. J is TRBJ2-7 and V is TRBV2; 7 bases fit TRBD1. Germline V gene data show CDR1 as SNHLY and CDR2 as FYNNEI. The CDR3 sequence is 13 residues long. J lost 3 bases, V lost 4 bases, and 3 bases had no gene match. CDR3 residues: CASSGQGNYEQYF. The CDR3 DNA reads as TGTGCCAGCAGTGGACAGGGAAACTACGAGCAGTACTTC.

This clonotype was observed many times. The rearrangement joins TRBV7-2 to TRBJ2-1, with TRBD2 matching 8 bases. The trim removed 2 bases at V and 6 bases at J, leaving 9 bases unmatched. Germline V gene data show CDR1 as SGHTA and CDR2 as FQGNSA. The CDR3 consists of 16 residues. The DNA of the CDR3 is TGTGCCAGCAGCTTACGGGGGGGGGGTAGAGGCAATGAGCAGTTCTTC. This gives the protein CASSLRGGGRGNEQFF.